These T cell receptor beta chains were read from a single sample in a study of T cells in tuberculosis. The assay was immunoSEQ multiplex PCR, and TCRdb's table has in-frame clones only and misses some. The profile covers some 31,000 clones, with just over 90% appearing a single time and 2% to 2.5% taken by the ten largest. Specimen: PBMCs. These receptors were obtained from a donor between 10 and 29 years old with latent tuberculosis or without tuberculosis infection. The CDR3 runs from the conserved cysteine through the conserved F or W. The D gene is left open where the match is weak. For some rows the clone size is stated as once, few or many, or as a class when expanded; others skip it.

D gene	clone size	V gene	J gene	CDR3 protein	CDR3 DNA
TRBD1	once	TRBV5-6	TRBJ2-7	CASHAGDSSYEQYF	TGTGCCAGTCACGCTGGGGACAGCTCCTACGAGCAGTACTTC
NA	NA	TRBV19	TRBJ2-5	CASSGSWETQYF	TGTGCCAGTAGTGGCAGTTGGGAGACCCAGTACTTC
NA	NA	TRBV28	TRBJ2-7	CASSFRPASSYEQYF	TGTGCCAGCAGTTTCCGGCCAGCGAGCTCCTACGAGCAGTACTTC
NA	NA	TRBV25-1	TRBJ2-7	CASSGFPPLLEQYF	TGTGCCAGCAGTGGTTTTCCCCCTCTCCTCGAGCAGTACTTC
NA	NA	TRBV6-1	TRBJ2-3	CASSRSVLDTQYF	TGTGCCAGCAGCAGAAGTGTCTTAGATACGCAGTATTTT
NA	NA	TRBV15	TRBJ1-1	CATSRVPVPNTEAFF	TGTGCCACCAGCAGAGTTCCGGTCCCTAACACTGAAGCTTTCTTT
TRBD1	NA	TRBV10-3	TRBJ2-3	CAISVGTGDTDTQYF	TGTGCCATCAGTGTTGGGACAGGGGACACAGATACGCAGTATTTT
NA	NA	TRBV2	TRBJ1-1	CASRAGPNTEAFF	TGTGCTAGCAGGGCAGGGCCGAACACTGAAGCTTTCTTT
NA	once	TRBV4-1	TRBJ1-5	CASSQDFRKGGGQPQHF	TGCGCCAGCAGCCAAGATTTCCGGAAGGGCGGAGGGCAGCCCCAGCATTTT
TRBD1	NA	TRBV2	TRBJ1-5	CASSPQGGNQPQHF	TGTGCCAGCAGTCCTCAGGGGGGCAATCAGCCCCAGCATTTT
NA	NA	TRBV11-2	TRBJ1-4	CASSPGGEKLFF	TGTGCCAGCAGCCCCGGGGGTGAAAAACTGTTTTTT
TRBD1	NA	TRBV9	TRBJ2-5	CASSVAGQVFGETQYF	TGTGCCAGCAGCGTAGCGGGACAGGTTTTCGGAGAGACCCAGTACTTC
NA	NA	TRBV18	TRBJ1-1	CASSAWNTEAFF	TGTGCCAGCTCCGCGTGGAACACTGAAGCTTTCTTT
NA	NA	TRBV19	TRBJ2-2	CASLRGTGELFF	TGTGCCAGCTTGAGGGGGACCGGGGAGCTGTTTTTT
NA	NA	TRBV25-1	TRBJ2-1	CASSEAGRGYNEQFF	TGTGCCAGCAGTGAAGCTGGTAGGGGCTACAATGAGCAGTTCTTC
NA	NA	TRBV6-4	TRBJ2-7	CASTEYEQYF	TGTGCCAGCACGGAGTACGAGCAGTACTTC
TRBD1	NA	TRBV7-9	TRBJ2-5	CASSPLTGGQETQYF	TGTGCCAGCAGCCCCCTGACAGGGGGCCAAGAGACCCAGTACTTC
NA	NA	TRBV9	TRBJ2-5	CASSRTGQETQYF	TGTGCCAGCAGCCGGACTGGGCAAGAGACCCAGTACTTC
TRBD1	NA	TRBV30	TRBJ1-2	CAWSSGTGNNYGYTF	TGTGCCTGGAGTTCCGGGACAGGGAATAACTATGGCTACACCTTC
TRBD2	NA	TRBV27	TRBJ2-7	CASRGRLAGSEQYF	TGTGCCAGCAGAGGTCGGCTAGCGGGGTCCGAGCAGTACTTC
TRBD2	NA	TRBV7-2	TRBJ2-5	CASSLLAAPQETQYF	TGTGCCAGCAGCTTACTAGCGGCCCCCCAAGAGACCCAGTACTTC
NA	NA	TRBV27	TRBJ2-7	CASRSIAVGGEQYF	TGTGCCAGCAGAAGCATAGCGGTGGGGGGCGAGCAGTACTTC
TRBD1	NA	TRBV27	TRBJ1-6	CASSYRGTPSGSYNSPLHF	TGTGCCAGCAGTTACAGGGGAACGCCATCGGGCTCCTATAATTCACCCCTCCACTTT
NA	NA	TRBV19	TRBJ2-2	CATSGEGYNTGELFF	TGTGCCACCTCAGGGGAGGGCTACAACACCGGGGAGCTGTTTTTT
TRBD1	NA	TRBV25-1	TRBJ2-7	CASSDDRVASPNHYEQYF	TGTGCCAGCAGTGACGACAGGGTGGCTTCCCCAAACCACTACGAGCAGTACTTC
TRBD1	NA	TRBV29-1	TRBJ1-2	CSVGNPGQGDYGYTF	TGCAGCGTTGGAAATCCGGGACAGGGGGACTATGGCTACACCTTC
NA	NA	TRBV27	TRBJ1-2	CASSFGSGRNYGYTF	TGTGCCAGCAGTTTCGGTTCGGGTCGGAACTATGGCTACACCTTC
TRBD1	NA	TRBV28	TRBJ1-2	CASHSHDRGYGYTF	TGTGCCAGCCATTCCCATGACAGGGGCTATGGCTACACCTTC
NA	NA	TRBV28	TRBJ2-5	CASRPRTGKTQYF	TGTGCCAGCAGACCTAGAACCGGGAAGACCCAGTACTTC
TRBD2	once	TRBV4-3	TRBJ2-1	CASSQILAGGPENEQFF	TGCGCCAGCAGCCAAATACTAGCGGGAGGGCCGGAGAATGAGCAGTTCTTC
TRBD1	NA	TRBV7-2	TRBJ1-4	CASSFLTGGLEKLFF	TGTGCCAGCAGCTTCTTGACAGGGGGCTTAGAAAAACTGTTTTTT